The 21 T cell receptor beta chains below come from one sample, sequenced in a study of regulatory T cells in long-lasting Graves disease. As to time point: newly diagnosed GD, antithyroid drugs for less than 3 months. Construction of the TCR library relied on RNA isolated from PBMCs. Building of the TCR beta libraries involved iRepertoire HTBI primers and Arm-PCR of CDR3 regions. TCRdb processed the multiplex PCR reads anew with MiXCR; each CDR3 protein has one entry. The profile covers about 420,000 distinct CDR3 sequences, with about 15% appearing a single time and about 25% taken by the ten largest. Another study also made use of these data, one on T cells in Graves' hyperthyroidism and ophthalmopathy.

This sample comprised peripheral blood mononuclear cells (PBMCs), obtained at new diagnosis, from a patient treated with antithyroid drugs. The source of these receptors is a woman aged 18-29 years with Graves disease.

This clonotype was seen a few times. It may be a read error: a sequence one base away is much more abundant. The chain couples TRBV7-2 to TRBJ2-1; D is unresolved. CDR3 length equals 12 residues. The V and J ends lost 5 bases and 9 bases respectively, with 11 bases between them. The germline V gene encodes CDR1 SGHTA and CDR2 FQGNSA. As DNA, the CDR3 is TGTGCCAGCAGCCGTACCGGTGCTGAGCAGTTCTTC. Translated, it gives CASSRTGAEQFF.

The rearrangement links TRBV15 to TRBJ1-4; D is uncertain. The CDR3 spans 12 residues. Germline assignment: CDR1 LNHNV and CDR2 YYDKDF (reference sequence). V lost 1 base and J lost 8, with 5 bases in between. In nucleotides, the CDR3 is TGTGCCACCAGCAGAGTCCGCGAAAAACTGTTTTTT. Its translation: CATSRVREKLFF.

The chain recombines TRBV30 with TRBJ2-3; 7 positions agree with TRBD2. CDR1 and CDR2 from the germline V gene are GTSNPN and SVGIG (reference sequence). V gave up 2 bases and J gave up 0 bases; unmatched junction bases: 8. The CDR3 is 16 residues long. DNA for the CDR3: TGTGCCTGGAGTAGTCTAGCGGCTGCTAGCACAGATACGCAGTATTTT. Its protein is CAWSSLAAASTDTQYF.

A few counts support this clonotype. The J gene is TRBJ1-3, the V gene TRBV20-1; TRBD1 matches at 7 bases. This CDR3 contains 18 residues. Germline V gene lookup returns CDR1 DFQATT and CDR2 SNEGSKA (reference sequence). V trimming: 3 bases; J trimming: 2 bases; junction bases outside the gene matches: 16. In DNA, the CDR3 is TGCAGTGCTAGGAGAGGGGGCCGCGGGCAGGGTGCTGGAAACACCATATATTTT. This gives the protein CSARRGGRGQGAGNTIYF.

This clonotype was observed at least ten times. The CDR3 is CASSPTSGSFNEQFF. The CDR3 DNA is TGTGCCAGCAGCCCCACTAGCGGGAGCTTCAATGAGCAGTTCTTC. This chain connects TRBV11-3 to TRBJ2-1; TRBD2 matches at 11 bases. With 5 bases clipped from V and 6 bases from J, the junction kept 6 bases outside the gene matches. This CDR3 comprises 15 residues. Per the germline V gene, CDR1 is SGHNT and CDR2 is YENEEA.

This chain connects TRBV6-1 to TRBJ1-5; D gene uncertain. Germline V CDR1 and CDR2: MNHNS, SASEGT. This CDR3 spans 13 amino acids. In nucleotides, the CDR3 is TGTGCTACTATCGAGGTGACTGATCAGCCCCAGCATTTT. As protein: CATIEVTDQPQHF.

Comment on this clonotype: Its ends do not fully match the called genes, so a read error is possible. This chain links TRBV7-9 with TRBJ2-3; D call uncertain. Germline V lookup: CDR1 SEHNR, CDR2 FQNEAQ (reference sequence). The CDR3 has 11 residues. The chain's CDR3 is CASSLNRLHFW. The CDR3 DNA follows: TGTGCCAGCAGCTTAAACCGGTTGCACTTTTGG.

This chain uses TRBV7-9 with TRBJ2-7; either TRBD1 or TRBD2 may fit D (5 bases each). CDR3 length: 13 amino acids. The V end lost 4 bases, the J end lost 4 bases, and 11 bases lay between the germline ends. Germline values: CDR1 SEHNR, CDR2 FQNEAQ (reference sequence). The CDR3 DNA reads TGTGCCAGCAGCTCCTCCGGGACGTACGAGCAGTACTTC. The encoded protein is CASSSSGTYEQYF.

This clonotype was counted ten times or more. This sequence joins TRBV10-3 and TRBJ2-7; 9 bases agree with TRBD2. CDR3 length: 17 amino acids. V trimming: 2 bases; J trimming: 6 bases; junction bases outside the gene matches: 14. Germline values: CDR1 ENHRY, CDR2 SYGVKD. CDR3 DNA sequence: TGTGCCATCAGTGAGCCCGGGGTTGGGCGGGAGGGCCGCGAGCAGTACTTC. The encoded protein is CAISEPGVGREGREQYF.

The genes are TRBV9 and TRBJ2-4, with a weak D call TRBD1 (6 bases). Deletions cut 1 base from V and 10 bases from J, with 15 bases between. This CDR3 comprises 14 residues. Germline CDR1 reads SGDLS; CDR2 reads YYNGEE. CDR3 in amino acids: CASSVLVTGSIQYF. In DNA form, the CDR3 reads TGTGCCAGCAGCGTACTTGTTACAGGGTCAATTCAGTACTTC.

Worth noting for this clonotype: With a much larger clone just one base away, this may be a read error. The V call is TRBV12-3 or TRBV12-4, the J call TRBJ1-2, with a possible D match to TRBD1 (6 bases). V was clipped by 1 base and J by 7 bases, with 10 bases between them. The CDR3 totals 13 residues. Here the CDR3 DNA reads TGTGCCAGCAGTTTAGGGGCAGGGGTTGGCTACACCTTC. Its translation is CASSLGAGVGYTF.

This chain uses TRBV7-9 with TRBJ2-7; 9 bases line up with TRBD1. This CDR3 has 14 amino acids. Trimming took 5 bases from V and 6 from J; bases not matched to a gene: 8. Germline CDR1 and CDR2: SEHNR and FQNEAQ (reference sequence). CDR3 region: CASSVHRGLVEQYF. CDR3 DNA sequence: TGTGCCAGCAGCGTCCACAGGGGGCTAGTCGAGCAGTACTTC.

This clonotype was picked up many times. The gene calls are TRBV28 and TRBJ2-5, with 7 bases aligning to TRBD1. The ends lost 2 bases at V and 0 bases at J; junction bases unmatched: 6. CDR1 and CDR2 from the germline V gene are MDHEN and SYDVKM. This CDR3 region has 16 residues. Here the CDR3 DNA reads TGTGCCAGCAGTTTAGAGCGGACAGGCAACCAAGAGACCCAGTACTTC. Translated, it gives CASSLERTGNQETQYF.

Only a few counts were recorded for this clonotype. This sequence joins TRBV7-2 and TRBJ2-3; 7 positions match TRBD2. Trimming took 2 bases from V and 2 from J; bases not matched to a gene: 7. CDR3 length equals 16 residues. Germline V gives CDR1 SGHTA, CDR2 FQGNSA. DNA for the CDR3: TGTGCCAGCAGCTTACGGAGAGCGGGAAACACAGATACGCAGTATTTT. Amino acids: CASSLRRAGNTDTQYF.

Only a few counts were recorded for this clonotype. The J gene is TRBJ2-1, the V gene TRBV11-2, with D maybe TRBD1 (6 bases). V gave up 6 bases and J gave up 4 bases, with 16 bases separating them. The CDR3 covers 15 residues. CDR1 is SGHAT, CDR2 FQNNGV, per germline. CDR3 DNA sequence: TGTGCCAGCAGTCCCCTACAGGGTTCTTACAATGAGCAGTTCTTC. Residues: CASSPLQGSYNEQFF.

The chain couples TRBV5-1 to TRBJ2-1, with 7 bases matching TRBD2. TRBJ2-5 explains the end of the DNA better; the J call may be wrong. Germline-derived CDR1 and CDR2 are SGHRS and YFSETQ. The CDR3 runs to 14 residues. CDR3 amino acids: CASSRAGVGETQYF. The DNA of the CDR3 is TGCGCCAGCAGCCGCGCGGGGGTTGGGGAGACCCAGTACTTC.

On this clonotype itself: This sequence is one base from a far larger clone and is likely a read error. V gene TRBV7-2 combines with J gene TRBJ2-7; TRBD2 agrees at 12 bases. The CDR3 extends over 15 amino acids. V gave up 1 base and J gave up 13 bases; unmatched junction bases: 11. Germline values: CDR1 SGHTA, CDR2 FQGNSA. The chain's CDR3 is CASSLGLAGVETHYF. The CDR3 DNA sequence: TGTGCCAGCAGCTTAGGACTAGCGGGAGTTGAGACCCATTACTTC.

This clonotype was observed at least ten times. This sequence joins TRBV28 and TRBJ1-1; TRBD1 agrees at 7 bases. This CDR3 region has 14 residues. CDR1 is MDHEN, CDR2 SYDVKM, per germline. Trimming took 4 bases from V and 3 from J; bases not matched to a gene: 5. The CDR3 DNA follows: TGTGCCAGCAGTTGGGGGGACAGATACACTGAAGCTTTCTTT. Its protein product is CASSWGDRYTEAFF.

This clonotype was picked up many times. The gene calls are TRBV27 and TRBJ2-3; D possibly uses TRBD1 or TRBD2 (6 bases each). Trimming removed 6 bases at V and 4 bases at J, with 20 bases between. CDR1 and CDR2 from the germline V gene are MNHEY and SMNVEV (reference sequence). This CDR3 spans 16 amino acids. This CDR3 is CASSRLGGRVADTQYF. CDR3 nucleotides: TGTGCCAGCAGCCGCCTAGGGGGGCGAGTAGCAGATACGCAGTATTTT.

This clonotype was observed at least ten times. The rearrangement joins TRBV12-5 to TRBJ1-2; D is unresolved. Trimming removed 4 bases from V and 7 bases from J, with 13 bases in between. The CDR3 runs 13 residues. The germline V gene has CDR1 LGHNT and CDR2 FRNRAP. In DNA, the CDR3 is TGTGCTAGTGGTTCTGACCCGATGGGTGGCTACACCTTC. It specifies CASGSDPMGGYTF.

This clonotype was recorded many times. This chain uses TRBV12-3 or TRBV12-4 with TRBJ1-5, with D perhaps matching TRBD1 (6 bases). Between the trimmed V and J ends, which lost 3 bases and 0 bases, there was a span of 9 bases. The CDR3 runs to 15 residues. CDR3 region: CASSFSGDSNQPQHF. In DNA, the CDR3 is TGTGCCAGCAGTTTTTCAGGGGATAGCAATCAGCCCCAGCATTTT.